This T cell receptor beta chain was recovered during a study of blood T cell repertoires in COVID-19. Looking at the study overall: The United States, Italy and Spain supplied acute and convalescent COVID-19 samples.

With 3 bases clipped from V and 14 bases from J, the junction kept 19 bases outside the gene matches. The CDR3 loop spans 17 amino acids. Per germline, CDR1 GTSNPN and CDR2 SVGIG (reference sequence). The method was immunoSEQ multiplex PCR; TCRdb's version includes in-frame clones alone and lacks a portion of them. Among around 150,000 clones listed, 85% were seen once. The sequencing sample was made of PBMCs or T cells enriched from blood (not recorded which). The rearrangement uses TRBV30 and TRBJ2-2; 12 nucleotides match TRBD1. This sequence was found in a middle-aged woman who had recovered from COVID-19. CDR3 sequence (DNA): TGTGCCTGGAGCGAACGAGGGACAGGGGGCGCTAACGTGGAACTGTTTTTT. Its translation is CAWSERGTGGANVELFF.